Below are 20 T cell receptor beta chains sequenced from a single sample in a study of T cell repertoires in cytomegalovirus infection. These TCRs' antigens remain unknown. Each CDR3 protein is one row after TCRdb ran MiXCR on the reads. This sample has some 57,000 distinct CDR3 sequences, with 25% to 40% found just once. Sequenced material: PBMCs, sequenced either directly or after in vitro stimulation (not recorded which). All receptors come from a human donor in good health (CMV status not recorded). Some clones in this sample may be carry-over from other donors' samples.

This clonotype appeared a few times. V is TRBV20-1 and J is TRBJ1-5; D perhaps matches TRBD1 (6 bases). Germline V gives CDR1 DFQATT, CDR2 SNEGSKA (reference sequence). V lost 0 bases and J 6 bases, leaving 12 bases between the germline ends. There are 14 residues in the CDR3. The CDR3 spells CSARDVGGGQPQHF. The CDR3 coding sequence is TGCAGTGCTAGAGATGTGGGGGGCGGTCAGCCCCAGCATTTT.

The chain employs TRBV6-5 and TRBJ2-7; no clear D gene. CDR1 is MNHEY, CDR2 SVGAGI, per germline. V lost 2 bases to trimming and J lost 3 bases, with 14 bases between them. CDR3 length: 15 amino acids. CDR3: CASSYGYGGYYEQYF. The CDR3 nucleotides read TGTGCCAGCAGTTACGGATACGGCGGATACTACGAGCAGTACTTC.

The chain carries TRBV7-9 and TRBJ2-1, with 11 bases aligning to TRBD2. This CDR3 has 16 residues. CDR1 is SEHNR, CDR2 FQNEAQ, per germline (reference sequence). Unmatched junction bases numbered 6, after V lost 4 bases and J lost 4 bases. The CDR3 reads CASSSTGTSGYNEQFF. In nucleotides, the CDR3 is TGTGCCAGCAGCTCGACCGGGACTAGCGGTTACAATGAGCAGTTCTTC. The full variable domain, with the rest looked up from reference TRBV7-9 and TRBJ2-1, is DTGVSQNPRHKITKRGQNVTFRCDPISEHNRLYWYRQTLGQGPEFLTYFQNEAQLEKSRLLSDRFSAERPKGSFSTLEIQRTEQGDSAMYLCASSSTGTSGYNEQFFGPGTRLTVL.

The CDR3 sequence: CSVTPSSADTQYF. CDR3 nucleotides: TGCAGTGTGACTCCTAGTTCCGCAGATACGCAGTATTTT. This chain joins TRBV20-1 and TRBJ2-3; the D is unclear. The V gene lost 7 bases and the J gene lost 4 bases, with 15 bases spanning the gap. This CDR3 has 13 residues. Germline CDR1 reads DFQATT; CDR2 reads SNEGSKA (reference sequence).

This chain connects TRBV2 to TRBJ1-2; a possible D gene is TRBD1 (6 bases). The germline CDR1 and CDR2 sequences are SNHLY and FYNNEI. V lost 2 bases and J lost 6, with 19 bases in between. The CDR3 covers 16 residues. The CDR3 spells CASSESSRTDSHGYTF. In DNA form, the CDR3 reads TGTGCCAGCAGTGAATCGTCCCGGACAGATAGTCATGGCTACACCTTC.

The CDR3 protein is CASSFTIGAGPAFF. For the CDR3, the DNA is TGTGCCAGCAGTTTCACGATCGGGGCAGGGCCGGCTTTCTTT. This rearrangement joins TRBV12-3 or TRBV12-4 to TRBJ1-1; possibly TRBD1 for D (5 bases). V was shortened by 3 bases and J by 11 bases, with 19 bases between the two germline ends. CDR3 length equals 14 residues.

This clonotype was counted once. V is TRBV3-1 and J is TRBJ1-2, with TRBD1 matching over 7 bases. Germline loops: CDR1 LGHDT, CDR2 YNNKEL (reference sequence). Trimming cost V 4 bases and J 8 bases; bases outside gene matches: 10. The CDR3 totals 14 residues. CDR3 sequence reads: CASSREGGAAGYTF. DNA for the CDR3: TGTGCCAGCAGCCGCGAAGGGGGCGCCGCGGGCTACACCTTC.

The CDR3 region is CASSLGATRYNEQFF. CDR3 sequence (DNA): TGTGCCAGCAGCTTAGGGGCGACGCGCTACAATGAGCAGTTCTTC. The chain employs TRBV7-2 and TRBJ2-1, with D hard to call. CDR3 length: 15 amino acids. The ends were cut back, 1 base at V and 3 bases at J, with 10 bases in the middle. The V gene's germline CDR1 is SGHTA and CDR2 FQGNSA.

The CDR3, as DNA: TGTGCCAGCAGGGACAGGGATAGCTACACCTTC. Protein product: CASRDRDSYTF. The chain recombines TRBV28 with TRBJ1-2, with 8 bases fitting TRBD1. J lost 9 bases, V lost 6 bases, and 3 bases had no gene match. The germline gives CDR1 MDHEN, CDR2 SYDVKM. This CDR3 has 11 residues.

The chain links TRBV10-3 to TRBJ2-2; 8 bases line up with TRBD2. The ends lost 7 bases at V and 3 bases at J; junction bases unmatched: 7. The V gene's germline CDR1 is ENHRY and CDR2 SYGVKD. The CDR3 contains 15 residues. The CDR3 is CAIKPGGLDTGELFF. Written as DNA, the CDR3 is TGTGCCATCAAACCGGGGGGGCTGGACACCGGGGAGCTGTTTTTT.

This rearrangement joins TRBV4-1 to TRBJ1-1, with D possibly being TRBD1 (6 bases). Trimming removed 4 bases from V and 8 bases from J, with 17 bases in between. Germline CDR1 and CDR2: MGHRA and YSYEKL. This CDR3 is 14 amino acids long. CDR3 in amino acids: CASSPSGTRSEAFF. The CDR3 DNA is TGCGCCAGCAGCCCATCCGGGACACGGTCGGAAGCTTTCTTT.

With regard to this clonotype: The junction shows a germline mismatch at one end, possibly a read error. V and J are TRBV7-9 and TRBJ2-4, with D unresolved. The CDR3 covers 11 residues. The germline gives CDR1 SEHNR, CDR2 FQNEAQ (reference sequence). CDR3 coding DNA: TGTGCCAGCAGCCCCCGCCACGATCCCGTATTC. It specifies CASSPRHDPVF.

This clonotype was observed a handful of times. The chain carries TRBV16 and TRBJ2-3, with D uncertain. Trimming took 5 bases from V and 2 from J, leaving 8 bases between them. This CDR3 region has 13 residues. Germline V gene data show CDR1 as KGHSY and CDR2 as FQNENV. Written as DNA, the CDR3 is TGTGCCAGCAGCTCATACGACACAGATACGCAGTATTTT. Residues: CASSSYDTDTQYF.

The chain links TRBV19 to TRBJ2-7; 12 nucleotides agree with TRBD1. V trimming: 4 bases; J trimming: 5 bases; junction bases outside the gene matches: 6. The CDR3 spans 15 residues. Germline CDR1 LNHDA, CDR2 SQIVND (reference sequence). The CDR3 nucleotides are TGTGCCAGTAGTACCGCCGGGACAGGGGGCAACGAGCAGTACTTC. Residues: CASSTAGTGGNEQYF.

V is TRBV12-3 or TRBV12-4 and J is TRBJ2-1; 10 bases align to TRBD2. CDR3 size: 19 residues. J gave up 0 bases and V 3 bases, and 11 bases lay outside the gene matches. The CDR3 DNA sequence: TGTGCCAGCAGTTTCATGGGGCTAGCGGGGGCCAGCTCCTACAATGAGCAGTTCTTC. Amino acid sequence: CASSFMGLAGASSYNEQFF.

This clonotype came up a few times. V usage is TRBV24-1 and J usage is TRBJ2-1, with D hard to call. V shed 1 base and J shed 6 bases, with 3 bases lying between them. This CDR3 is 12 amino acids long. Germline V CDR1 and CDR2: KGHDR, SFDVKD. The CDR3 protein is CATSDFSNEQFF. CDR3 nucleotides: TGTGCCACCAGTGATTTCAGCAATGAGCAGTTCTTC.

This clonotype appeared a few times. J is TRBJ2-1 and V is TRBV7-9; 7 bases map to TRBD2. The germline V gene has CDR1 SEHNR and CDR2 FQNEAQ (reference sequence). V lost 5 bases to trimming and J lost 3 bases; unmatched junction nucleotides: 7. This CDR3 is built from 15 residues. The CDR3, as DNA: TGTGCCAGCAGCGAGAGCGGGGTTCACTACAATGAGCAGTTCTTC. Amino acid sequence: CASSESGVHYNEQFF.

This clonotype has just a few counts. The V gene is TRBV12-3 or TRBV12-4, the J gene TRBJ2-3, with 10 positions matching TRBD2. V trimming: 2 bases; J trimming: 4 bases; junction bases outside the gene matches: 3. The CDR3 extends over 15 amino acids. CDR3 region: CASSLPSGGADTQYF. The DNA of the CDR3 is TGTGCCAGCAGTTTACCTAGCGGGGGAGCAGATACGCAGTATTTT.

This clonotype has only a few counts. The chain recombines TRBV2 with TRBJ1-2; 12 bases are a match to TRBD1. V lost 8 bases to trimming and J lost 7 bases; unmatched junction nucleotides: 5. The germline CDR1 and CDR2 sequences are SNHLY and FYNNEI. The CDR3 is made up of 13 amino acids. Here the CDR3 reads CASEGQGASGYTF. For the CDR3, the DNA is TGTGCCAGCGAGGGACAGGGGGCGTCTGGCTACACCTTC. Variable domain in full (rest from reference TRBV2 and TRBJ1-2): EPEVTQTPSHQVTQMGQEVILRCVPISNHLYFYWYRQILGQKVEFLVSFYNNEISEKSEIFDDQFSVERPDGSNFTLKIRSTKLEDSAMYFCASEGQGASGYTFGSGTRLTVV.

CDR3 nucleotide sequence: TGTGCCAGCAGCCCCGTAGCTAGGGGAATAGAGACCCAGTACTTC. This translates into CASSPVARGIETQYF. This rearrangement joins TRBV6-1 to TRBJ2-5, with a weak D call TRBD1 (5 bases). V lost 6 bases and J lost 4, with 18 bases in between. The CDR3 length is 15 residues. Germline V gene sequence: CDR1 MNHNS, CDR2 SASEGT.